A selection of T cell receptor beta chains follows, all from one sample in a study of cytomegalovirus exposure and HLA in healthy donors. This table comes from immunoSEQ multiplex PCR, and its TCRdb copy is limited to in-frame clones, with some not included. Of 150,000 to 200,000 clones listed, 70% to 80% are singletons. The source material was PBMCs. These receptors originate from a man aged 60 to 69 in good health and CMV-seronegative. CDR3s include the opening cysteine and the closing phenylalanine or tryptophan. D genes are given only for firm matches. Only part of the rows carry a size: once, few, many, or a class if the clone is expanded.

j_call: TRBJ2-1
v_call: TRBV6-5
cdr3_length: 14
clone_size: NA
d_call: NA
cdr3_nt: TGTGCCAGCAGTTACCAGGGCCCCTACAATGAGCAGTTCTTC
cdr3_aa: CASSYQGPYNEQFF

j_call: TRBJ1-4
v_call: TRBV9
cdr3_length: 15
clone_size: NA
d_call: NA
cdr3_nt: TGTGCCAGCAGCGTAGGGGGCAGAAGAAATGAAAAACTGTTTTTT
cdr3_aa: CASSVGGRRNEKLFF

j_call: TRBJ2-7
v_call: TRBV7-7
cdr3_length: 14
clone_size: NA
d_call: NA
cdr3_nt: TGTGCCAGCAGCTCGACATGGCCGTCGGTGGAGCAGTACTTC
cdr3_aa: CASSSTWPSVEQYF

j_call: TRBJ2-7
v_call: TRBV6-6
cdr3_length: 11
clone_size: NA
d_call: NA
cdr3_nt: TGTGCCAGCAGGCGTAACTACGAGCAGTACTTC
cdr3_aa: CASRRNYEQYF

j_call: TRBJ2-7
v_call: TRBV27
cdr3_length: 14
clone_size: NA
d_call: TRBD2
cdr3_nt: TGTGCCAGCCGTCCTAGCGGGAGTAAATACGAGCAGTACTTC
cdr3_aa: CASRPSGSKYEQYF

j_call: TRBJ1-6
v_call: TRBV7-9
cdr3_length: 15
clone_size: NA
d_call: NA
cdr3_nt: TGTTCCAGCAGCTTGGATTTATTGGCCATTTCGAGGCTCCACTTT
cdr3_aa: CSSSLDLLAISRLHF

j_call: TRBJ2-7
v_call: TRBV14
cdr3_length: 15
clone_size: few
d_call: TRBD1
cdr3_nt: TGTGCCAGCAGCCTGACAGGGGGTGAAGTCTACGAGCAGTACTTC
cdr3_aa: CASSLTGGEVYEQYF

j_call: TRBJ1-6
v_call: TRBV28
cdr3_length: 12
clone_size: NA
d_call: TRBD1
cdr3_nt: TGTGCCAGCAGTTTGATAGGGGGCTTATGCCAATTT
cdr3_aa: CASSLIGGLCQF

j_call: TRBJ2-1
v_call: TRBV7-8
cdr3_length: 16
clone_size: NA
d_call: TRBD1
cdr3_nt: TGTGCCAGCAGCGGTATAGGGGACAGGGTTAATAATGAGCAGTTCTTC
cdr3_aa: CASSGIGDRVNNEQFF

j_call: TRBJ2-5
v_call: TRBV5-1
cdr3_length: 14
clone_size: NA
d_call: TRBD2
cdr3_nt: TGCGCCAGTGGGGCGGGAGCGTCGGAGGAGACCCAGTACTTC
cdr3_aa: CASGAGASEETQYF

j_call: TRBJ1-4
v_call: TRBV18
cdr3_length: 13
clone_size: once
d_call: NA
cdr3_nt: TGTGCCAGTAAGGCACAGGGTGGGGAAAAACTGTTTTTT
cdr3_aa: CASKAQGGEKLFF

j_call: TRBJ2-7
v_call: TRBV28
cdr3_length: 15
clone_size: NA
d_call: TRBD1
cdr3_nt: TGTGCCAGCACTCATCGGGACAGCCACTCCTACGAGCAGTACTTC
cdr3_aa: CASTHRDSHSYEQYF

j_call: TRBJ2-1
v_call: TRBV21-1
cdr3_length: 13
clone_size: NA
d_call: NA
cdr3_nt: TGTGCCAGCAGTCGTGACAGTTACAATGAGCAGTTCTTC
cdr3_aa: CASSRDSYNEQFF

j_call: TRBJ2-3
v_call: TRBV21-1
cdr3_length: 21
clone_size: NA
d_call: NA
cdr3_nt: TGTGCCAGCAGCAAAGCCCTCACCCCAATATATAGCGGGAGGGCCATAGATACGCAGTATTTT
cdr3_aa: CASSKALTPIYSGRAIDTQYF

j_call: TRBJ2-7
v_call: TRBV30
cdr3_length: 13
clone_size: NA
d_call: NA
cdr3_nt: TGTGCCTGGACCCTGGGGGGGGCGCGCGAGCAGTACTTC
cdr3_aa: CAWTLGGAREQYF

j_call: TRBJ2-7
v_call: TRBV5-6
cdr3_length: 14
clone_size: NA
d_call: TRBD1
cdr3_nt: TGTGCCAGCAGCTGGACAGGGCCCTCCTACGAGCAGTACTTC
cdr3_aa: CASSWTGPSYEQYF

j_call: TRBJ1-4
v_call: TRBV7-2
cdr3_length: 15
clone_size: NA
d_call: NA
cdr3_nt: TGTGCCAGCACCACCTCGGGGGGGGTTTATGAAAAACTGTTTTTT
cdr3_aa: CASTTSGGVYEKLFF

j_call: TRBJ1-4
v_call: TRBV5-4
cdr3_length: 16
clone_size: NA
d_call: NA
cdr3_nt: TGTGCCAGCAGCTTTAACAGTAAGATAAAGAATGAAAAACTGTTTTTT
cdr3_aa: CASSFNSKIKNEKLFF

j_call: TRBJ2-7
v_call: TRBV4-2
cdr3_length: 14
clone_size: NA
d_call: TRBD1
cdr3_nt: TGTGCCAGCAGCCCAGGGGGACAGATAGACGAGCAGTACTTC
cdr3_aa: CASSPGGQIDEQYF

j_call: TRBJ2-1
v_call: TRBV10-2
cdr3_length: 16
clone_size: NA
d_call: TRBD1
cdr3_nt: TGCGCCAGCATTCGGACAGGGGGTAAACTTTACAATGAGCAGTTCTTC
cdr3_aa: CASIRTGGKLYNEQFF

j_call: TRBJ2-7
v_call: TRBV9
cdr3_length: 15
clone_size: NA
d_call: TRBD1
cdr3_nt: TGTGCCAGCAGCGCACGAGGGACAGGCTCATACGAGCAGTACTTC
cdr3_aa: CASSARGTGSYEQYF

j_call: TRBJ2-2
v_call: TRBV5-1
cdr3_length: 17
clone_size: NA
d_call: TRBD2
cdr3_nt: TGCGCCAGCAGCTCAAGGACTAGCGGAGCCCACACCGGGGAGCTGTTTTTT
cdr3_aa: CASSSRTSGAHTGELFF

j_call: TRBJ1-1
v_call: TRBV6-5
cdr3_length: 16
clone_size: NA
d_call: NA
cdr3_nt: TGTGCCAGCAGTTACTCCGCGGGGGCGGGGAACACTGAAGCTTTCTTT
cdr3_aa: CASSYSAGAGNTEAFF

j_call: TRBJ1-2
v_call: TRBV6-4
cdr3_length: 12
clone_size: NA
d_call: NA
cdr3_nt: TGTGCCAGCAGTTTAAGGGGAACGGGCTACACCTTC
cdr3_aa: CASSLRGTGYTF

j_call: TRBJ2-5
v_call: TRBV7-8
cdr3_length: 14
clone_size: NA
d_call: TRBD2
cdr3_nt: TGTGCCAGCAGCTTTGGACTAGTCCAAGAGACCCAGTACTTC
cdr3_aa: CASSFGLVQETQYF

j_call: TRBJ2-2
v_call: TRBV18
cdr3_length: 15
clone_size: NA
d_call: NA
cdr3_nt: TGTGCCAGCCCCCGCCCGGGACTCCAAACCGGGGAGCTGTTTTTT
cdr3_aa: CASPRPGLQTGELFF

j_call: TRBJ2-1
v_call: TRBV11-2
cdr3_length: 15
clone_size: NA
d_call: NA
cdr3_nt: TGTGCCAGCAGCCAGGACTGGACCACCTCTCATGAGCAGTTCTTC
cdr3_aa: CASSQDWTTSHEQFF

j_call: TRBJ2-7
v_call: TRBV7-9
cdr3_length: 16
clone_size: NA
d_call: TRBD1
cdr3_nt: TGTTCCAGCAGCTTGGTCCTGAGCGGGACAGGGGACGAGCAGTACTTC
cdr3_aa: CSSSLVLSGTGDEQYF

j_call: TRBJ2-3
v_call: TRBV29-1
cdr3_length: 12
clone_size: NA
d_call: TRBD2
cdr3_nt: TGCAGCGCCGGACTAGCGGCAGATACGCAGTATTTT
cdr3_aa: CSAGLAADTQYF

j_call: TRBJ2-7
v_call: TRBV9
cdr3_length: 12
clone_size: NA
d_call: NA
cdr3_nt: TGTGCCAGCAGCGGACTATCCTACGAGCAGTACTTC
cdr3_aa: CASSGLSYEQYF

j_call: TRBJ1-3
v_call: TRBV19
cdr3_length: 16
clone_size: NA
d_call: TRBD1
cdr3_nt: TGTGCCAGTAGTACAATCGGGACAGGGTCTGGAAACACCATATATTTT
cdr3_aa: CASSTIGTGSGNTIYF

j_call: TRBJ2-3
v_call: TRBV2
cdr3_length: 14
clone_size: few
d_call: NA
cdr3_nt: TGTGCCAGCAGGTACACAGTGAGCACAGATACGCAGTATTTT
cdr3_aa: CASRYTVSTDTQYF

j_call: TRBJ1-1
v_call: TRBV27
cdr3_length: 15
clone_size: NA
d_call: TRBD1
cdr3_nt: TGTGCCAGCAGTTTATCGACAGGGCTGGGCACTGAAGCTTTCTTT
cdr3_aa: CASSLSTGLGTEAFF

j_call: TRBJ1-3
v_call: TRBV14
cdr3_length: 14
clone_size: NA
d_call: NA
cdr3_nt: TGTGCCAGCAAAAGGGGGAGCTCTGGAAACACCATATATTTT
cdr3_aa: CASKRGSSGNTIYF

j_call: TRBJ1-4
v_call: TRBV12-2
cdr3_length: 18
clone_size: NA
d_call: NA
cdr3_nt: TGTGCAAGTCGCTTATTGGTCGGGTGTCGGTGTTCGATTGAAAAACTGTTTTTT
cdr3_aa: CASRLLVGCRCSIEKLFF

j_call: TRBJ2-7
v_call: TRBV27
cdr3_length: 15
clone_size: NA
d_call: TRBD2
cdr3_nt: TGTGCCAGCAGTTTAAAGCGGGGGAGGGACTACGAGCAGTACTTC
cdr3_aa: CASSLKRGRDYEQYF

j_call: TRBJ2-5
v_call: TRBV5-1
cdr3_length: 15
clone_size: NA
d_call: TRBD1
cdr3_nt: TGCGCCAGCAGCGTGGACAGGGGAAACCAAGAGACCCAGTACTTC
cdr3_aa: CASSVDRGNQETQYF

j_call: TRBJ2-1
v_call: TRBV9
cdr3_length: 12
clone_size: NA
d_call: NA
cdr3_nt: TGTGCCAGCGGAGGTGTCCCCGGTGAGCAGTTCTTC
cdr3_aa: CASGGVPGEQFF

j_call: TRBJ2-1
v_call: TRBV19
cdr3_length: 14
clone_size: NA
d_call: TRBD2
cdr3_nt: TGTGCCAGTAATTCGAGACTAGCGGGAAATGAGCAGTTCTTC
cdr3_aa: CASNSRLAGNEQFF

j_call: TRBJ2-7
v_call: TRBV18
cdr3_length: 15
clone_size: few
d_call: TRBD2
cdr3_nt: TGTGCCAGCTCACCACTAGCGGGAGGGCCCCACGAGCAGTACTTC
cdr3_aa: CASSPLAGGPHEQYF

j_call: TRBJ2-6
v_call: TRBV7-2
cdr3_length: 17
clone_size: once
d_call: NA
cdr3_nt: TGTGCCAGCAGCTTTTCAGACGGGGGCTCTGGGGCCAACGTCCTGACTTTC
cdr3_aa: CASSFSDGGSGANVLTF

j_call: TRBJ2-7
v_call: TRBV19
cdr3_length: 14
clone_size: NA
d_call: NA
cdr3_nt: TGTGCCAGTAGCCACACCCGGCAGGGTTCAGGGCAGTACTTC
cdr3_aa: CASSHTRQGSGQYF

j_call: TRBJ1-1
v_call: TRBV19
cdr3_length: 14
clone_size: NA
d_call: NA
cdr3_nt: TGTGCCAGTAGTATAACAGGGAGGGGGACTGAAGCTTTCTTT
cdr3_aa: CASSITGRGTEAFF

j_call: TRBJ2-5
v_call: TRBV18
cdr3_length: 14
clone_size: NA
d_call: NA
cdr3_nt: TGTGCCAGCTCCAGGCCTGGGCTCCAAGAGACCCAGTACTTC
cdr3_aa: CASSRPGLQETQYF